This TCR beta chain was recorded in a study of human thymus T cells. During corrective heart surgery, resections were taken, and the thymus tissue came from them. Infants served as donors; they were healthy and Finnish and were having corrective surgery for congenital heart defects. Germline CDR1 is SGHAT and CDR2 is FQNNGV. The CDR3 loop spans 18 amino acids. After removal of 1 base from V and 5 bases from J, the junction contained 13 bases not matched to a gene. Method: immunoSEQ multiplex PCR; TCRdb's copy keeps in-frame clones and lacks some. The table lists about 78,000 clones, roughly 97% of them singletons. This clone was counted a single time. Its antigen is as yet unknown. General study findings and limits: Thymic and blood repertoires appeared to carry a bias in their V and J gene usage. Unrelated individuals reportedly shared highly overlapping thymic TCR repertoires.

The sequenced sample was thymus tissue. The genes are TRBV11-2 and TRBJ2-2; 7 positions match TRBD1. The sequence came from a boy under three years old with a congenital heart defect but otherwise immunologically healthy. The CDR3 loop reads CASSLGPFLQGVTGELFF. Written as DNA, the CDR3 is TGTGCCAGCAGCTTAGGACCCTTTCTCCAGGGGGTGACCGGGGAGCTGTTTTTT.